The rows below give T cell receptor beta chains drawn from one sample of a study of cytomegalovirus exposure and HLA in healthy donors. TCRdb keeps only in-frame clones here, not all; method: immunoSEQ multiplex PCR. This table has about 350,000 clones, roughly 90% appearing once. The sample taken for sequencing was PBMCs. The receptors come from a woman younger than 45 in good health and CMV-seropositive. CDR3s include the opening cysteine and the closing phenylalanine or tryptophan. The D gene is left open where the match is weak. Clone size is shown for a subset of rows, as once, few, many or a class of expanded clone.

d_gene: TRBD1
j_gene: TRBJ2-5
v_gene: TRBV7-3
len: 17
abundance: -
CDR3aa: CASSTSRDRVGGETQYF
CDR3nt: TGTGCCAGCAGCACGTCCCGGGACAGGGTCGGAGGGGAGACCCAGTACTTC

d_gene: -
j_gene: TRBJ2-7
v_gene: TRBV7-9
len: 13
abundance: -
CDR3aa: CASTTEPSYEQYF
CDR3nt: TGTGCCAGCACCACAGAACCATCCTACGAGCAGTACTTC

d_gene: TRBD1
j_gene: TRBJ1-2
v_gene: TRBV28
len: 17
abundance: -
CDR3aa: CASSLPGQYFLGYGYTF
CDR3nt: TGTGCCAGCAGTTTACCGGGACAGTACTTCCTTGGCTATGGCTACACCTTC

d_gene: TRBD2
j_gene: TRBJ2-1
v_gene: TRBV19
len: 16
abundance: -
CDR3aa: CASSIVGGLGVNEQFF
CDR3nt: TGTGCCAGTAGTATAGTGGGAGGACTAGGGGTAAATGAGCAGTTCTTC

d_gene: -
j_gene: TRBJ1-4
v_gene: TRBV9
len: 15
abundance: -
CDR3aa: CASSVDVRAGEKLFF
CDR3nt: TGTGCCAGCAGCGTAGATGTCAGGGCGGGTGAAAAACTGTTTTTT

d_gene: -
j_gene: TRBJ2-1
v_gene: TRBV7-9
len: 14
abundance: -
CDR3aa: CASSLAGTVNEQFF
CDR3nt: TGTGCCAGCAGCTTAGCCGGGACCGTTAATGAGCAGTTCTTC

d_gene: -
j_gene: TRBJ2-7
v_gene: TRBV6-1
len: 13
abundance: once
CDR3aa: CASSELPYYEQYF
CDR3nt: TGTGCCAGCAGTGAGTTACCCTACTACGAGCAGTACTTC

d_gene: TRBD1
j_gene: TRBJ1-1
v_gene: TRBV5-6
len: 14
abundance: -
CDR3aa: CASRSGQGAAEAFF
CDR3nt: TGTGCCAGCAGATCGGGACAGGGGGCGGCTGAAGCTTTCTTT

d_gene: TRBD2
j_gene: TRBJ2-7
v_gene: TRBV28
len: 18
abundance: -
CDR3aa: CASSYLAGWIESPYEQYF
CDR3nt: TGTGCCAGCAGTTATCTAGCGGGTTGGATAGAGAGCCCCTACGAGCAGTACTTC

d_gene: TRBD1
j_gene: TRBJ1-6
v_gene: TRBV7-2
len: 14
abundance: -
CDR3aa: CASRKGQGFSPLHF
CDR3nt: TGTGCCAGCAGGAAAGGACAGGGCTTTTCACCCCTCCACTTT

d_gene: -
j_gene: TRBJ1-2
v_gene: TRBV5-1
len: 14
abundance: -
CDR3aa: CASSSEGGFRGYTF
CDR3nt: TGCGCCAGCAGCTCCGAGGGAGGGTTCAGAGGCTACACCTTC

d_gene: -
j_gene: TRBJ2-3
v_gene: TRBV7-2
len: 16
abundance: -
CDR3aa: CASSYLGAEPTRRQYF
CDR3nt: TGTGCCAGCAGCTACCTAGGAGCGGAGCCCACTCGTCGGCAGTATTTT

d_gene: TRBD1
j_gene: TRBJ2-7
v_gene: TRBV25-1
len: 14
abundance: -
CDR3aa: CASSEPGTGNEQYF
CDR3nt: TGTGCCAGCAGTGAACCCGGGACAGGGAACGAGCAGTACTTC

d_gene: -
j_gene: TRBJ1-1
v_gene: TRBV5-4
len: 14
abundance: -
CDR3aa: CASSLGSSAPGAFF
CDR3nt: TGTGCCAGCAGCTTGGGTAGTTCGGCCCCGGGTGCTTTCTTT

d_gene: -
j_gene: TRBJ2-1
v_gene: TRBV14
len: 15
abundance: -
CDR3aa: CASSQDGGALNEQFF
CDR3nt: TGTGCCAGCAGCCAAGATGGGGGGGCGCTCAATGAGCAGTTCTTC

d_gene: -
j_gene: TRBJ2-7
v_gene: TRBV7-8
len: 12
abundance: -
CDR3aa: CASSLGAYEQYF
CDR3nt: TGTGCCAGCAGCTTAGGTGCGTACGAGCAGTACTTC

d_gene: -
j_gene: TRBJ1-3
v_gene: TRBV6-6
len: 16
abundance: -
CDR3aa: CASSYPGPSSGNTIYF
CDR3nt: TGTGCCAGCAGTTACCCCGGGCCAAGCTCTGGAAACACCATATATTTT

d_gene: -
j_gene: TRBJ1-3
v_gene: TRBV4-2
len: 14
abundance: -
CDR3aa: CASSQDPSGNTIYF
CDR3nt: TGTGCCAGCAGCCAAGATCCCTCCGGAAACACCATATATTTT

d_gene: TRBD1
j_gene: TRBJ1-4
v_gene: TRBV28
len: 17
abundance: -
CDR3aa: CASLDRDRGRRDEKLFF
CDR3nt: TGTGCCAGCCTAGACCGGGACAGGGGGCGAAGAGATGAAAAACTGTTTTTT

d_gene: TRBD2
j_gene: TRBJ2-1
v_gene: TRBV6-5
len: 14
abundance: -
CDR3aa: CASTWTSRANEQFF
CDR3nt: TGTGCCAGCACCTGGACTAGTCGGGCCAATGAGCAGTTCTTC

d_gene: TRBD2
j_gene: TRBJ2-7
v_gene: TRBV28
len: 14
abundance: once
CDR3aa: CASSQRLAGAEQYF
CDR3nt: TGTGCCAGCAGTCAAAGACTAGCGGGGGCCGAGCAGTACTTC

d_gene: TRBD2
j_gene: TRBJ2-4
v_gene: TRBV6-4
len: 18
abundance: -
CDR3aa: CASISPAGGEEAKNIQYF
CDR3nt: TGTGCCAGCATTTCTCCCGCGGGGGGGGAGGAAGCCAAAAACATTCAGTACTTC

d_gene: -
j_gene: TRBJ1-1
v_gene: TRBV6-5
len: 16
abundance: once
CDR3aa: CASSYSTNRGNTEAFF
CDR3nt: TGTGCCAGCAGTTACTCGACCAACAGAGGGAACACTGAAGCTTTCTTT

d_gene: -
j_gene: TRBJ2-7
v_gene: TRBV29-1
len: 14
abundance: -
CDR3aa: CSVSPRQATYEQYF
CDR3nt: TGCAGCGTCTCTCCCCGACAGGCCACCTACGAGCAGTACTTC

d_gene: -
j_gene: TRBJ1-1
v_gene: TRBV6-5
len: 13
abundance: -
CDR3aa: CASSDRQALWGFF
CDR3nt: TGTGCCAGCAGTGACCGACAGGCCTTGTGGGGTTTCTTT

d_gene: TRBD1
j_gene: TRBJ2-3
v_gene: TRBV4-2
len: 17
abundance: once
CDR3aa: CASSQGLRDRGTDTQYF
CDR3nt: TGTGCCAGCAGCCAGGGTCTCCGGGACAGAGGCACAGATACGCAGTATTTT

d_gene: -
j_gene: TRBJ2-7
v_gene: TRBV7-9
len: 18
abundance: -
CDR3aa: CASSLVFGDYTSSYEQYF
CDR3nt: TGTGCCAGCAGCTTAGTTTTCGGAGATTACACCAGCTCCTACGAGCAGTACTTC

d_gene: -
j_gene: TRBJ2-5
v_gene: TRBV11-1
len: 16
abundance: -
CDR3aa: CASSLSRTAWQETQYF
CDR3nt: TGTGCCAGCAGCTTAAGCCGGACAGCTTGGCAAGAGACCCAGTACTTC

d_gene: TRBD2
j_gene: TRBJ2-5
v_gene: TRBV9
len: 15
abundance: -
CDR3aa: CASSGSGRFKETQYF
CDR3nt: TGTGCCAGCAGCGGTAGCGGGAGGTTTAAAGAGACCCAGTACTTC

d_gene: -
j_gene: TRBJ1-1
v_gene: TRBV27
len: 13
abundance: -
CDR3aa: CASSLWSGAEAFF
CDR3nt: TGTGCCAGCAGTTTATGGTCGGGGGCTGAAGCTTTCTTT

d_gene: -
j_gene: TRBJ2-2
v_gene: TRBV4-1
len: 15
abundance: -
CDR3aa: CASSQYTGVAGELFF
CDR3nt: TGCGCCAGCAGCCAATATACTGGGGTCGCCGGGGAGCTGTTTTTT

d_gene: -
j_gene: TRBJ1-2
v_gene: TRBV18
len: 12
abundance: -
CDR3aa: CASSPGSAGYTF
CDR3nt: TGTGCCAGCTCACCAGGGTCAGCTGGCTACACCTTC

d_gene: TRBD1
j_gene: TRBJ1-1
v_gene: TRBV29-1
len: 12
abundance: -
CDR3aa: CSVRQGNTEAFF
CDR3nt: TGCAGCGTTCGACAGGGAAACACTGAAGCTTTCTTT

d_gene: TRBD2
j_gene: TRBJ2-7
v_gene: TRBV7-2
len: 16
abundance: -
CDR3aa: CASSPGTSGRSGEQYF
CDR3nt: TGTGCCAGCAGCCCCGGGACTAGCGGGAGGTCGGGGGAGCAGTACTTC

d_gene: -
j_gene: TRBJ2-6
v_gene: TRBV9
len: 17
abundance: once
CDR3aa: CASWGRGQLSGANVLTF
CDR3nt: TGTGCCAGCTGGGGGAGGGGGCAACTCTCTGGGGCCAACGTCCTGACTTTC

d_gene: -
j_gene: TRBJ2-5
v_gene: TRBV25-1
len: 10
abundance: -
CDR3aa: CASGQETQYF
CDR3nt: TGTGCCAGCGGTCAAGAGACCCAGTACTTC

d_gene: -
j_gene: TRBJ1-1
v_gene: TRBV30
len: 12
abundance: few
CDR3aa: CAWRSRNTEAFF
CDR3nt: TGTGCCTGGAGATCCAGAAACACTGAAGCTTTCTTT

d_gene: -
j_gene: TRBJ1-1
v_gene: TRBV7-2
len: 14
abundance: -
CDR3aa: CASSPPPGNTEAFF
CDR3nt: TGTGCCAGCAGCCCCCCACCGGGGAACACTGAAGCTTTCTTT

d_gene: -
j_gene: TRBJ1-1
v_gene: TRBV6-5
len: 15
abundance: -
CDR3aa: CASSYSPTPRTEAFF
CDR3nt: TGTGCCAGCAGTTACTCTCCAACCCCGAGAACTGAAGCTTTCTTT

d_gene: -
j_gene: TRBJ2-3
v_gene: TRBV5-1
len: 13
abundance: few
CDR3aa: CASSRAGTDTQYF
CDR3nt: TGCGCCAGCAGTAGGGCAGGCACAGATACGCAGTATTTT

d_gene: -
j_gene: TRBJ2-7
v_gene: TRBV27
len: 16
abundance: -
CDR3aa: CASSLLATRGFYEQYF
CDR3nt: TGTGCCAGCAGTTTGTTGGCAACCCGGGGATTCTACGAGCAGTACTTC

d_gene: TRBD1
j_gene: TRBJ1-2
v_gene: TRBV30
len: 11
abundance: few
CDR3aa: CALRQGNGYTF
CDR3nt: TGTGCCCTAAGACAGGGGAATGGCTACACCTTC

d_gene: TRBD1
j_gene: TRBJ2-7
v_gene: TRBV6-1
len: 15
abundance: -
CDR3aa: CASSEDRGSSYEQYF
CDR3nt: TGTGCCAGCAGTGAAGACAGGGGATCCTCCTACGAGCAGTACTTC

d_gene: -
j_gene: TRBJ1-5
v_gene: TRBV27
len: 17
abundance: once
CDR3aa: CASSLGAPLDSNQPQHF
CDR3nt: TGTGCCAGCAGTTTGGGGGCACCACTGGATAGCAATCAGCCCCAGCATTTT

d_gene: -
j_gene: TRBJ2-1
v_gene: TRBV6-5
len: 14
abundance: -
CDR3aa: CASSYVAGLGEQFF
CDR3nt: TGTGCCAGCAGTTACGTGGCGGGGCTGGGTGAGCAGTTCTTC

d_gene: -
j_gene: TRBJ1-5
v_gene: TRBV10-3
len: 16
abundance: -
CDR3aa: CAISEMGTLSPQPQHF
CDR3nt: TGTGCCATCAGTGAGATGGGGACTCTATCCCCTCAGCCCCAGCATTTT

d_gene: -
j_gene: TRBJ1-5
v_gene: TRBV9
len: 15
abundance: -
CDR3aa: CASSVGILGNQPQHF
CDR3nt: TGTGCCAGCAGCGTAGGAATCCTAGGGAATCAGCCCCAGCATTTT

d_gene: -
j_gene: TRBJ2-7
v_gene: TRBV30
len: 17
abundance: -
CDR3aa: CAWSVPGGGLYPGEQYF
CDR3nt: TGTGCCTGGAGTGTACCCGGCGGAGGCCTATACCCGGGGGAGCAGTACTTC

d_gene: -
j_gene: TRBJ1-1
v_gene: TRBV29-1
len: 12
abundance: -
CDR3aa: CSVAGWATEAFF
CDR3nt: TGCAGCGTGGCAGGGTGGGCCACTGAAGCTTTCTTT